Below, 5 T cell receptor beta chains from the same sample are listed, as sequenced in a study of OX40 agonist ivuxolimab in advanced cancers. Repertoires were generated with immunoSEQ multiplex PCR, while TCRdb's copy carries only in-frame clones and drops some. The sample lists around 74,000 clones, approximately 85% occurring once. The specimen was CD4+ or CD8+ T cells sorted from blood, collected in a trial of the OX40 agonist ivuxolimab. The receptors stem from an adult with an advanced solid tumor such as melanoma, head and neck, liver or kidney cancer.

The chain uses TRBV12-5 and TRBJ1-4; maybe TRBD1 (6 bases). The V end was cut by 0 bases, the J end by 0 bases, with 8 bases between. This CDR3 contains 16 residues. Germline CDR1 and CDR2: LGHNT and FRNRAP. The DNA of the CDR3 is TGTGCTAGTGGTTTGGTTGGGGGCGCAACTAATGAAAAACTGTTTTTT. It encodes CASGLVGGATNEKLFF.

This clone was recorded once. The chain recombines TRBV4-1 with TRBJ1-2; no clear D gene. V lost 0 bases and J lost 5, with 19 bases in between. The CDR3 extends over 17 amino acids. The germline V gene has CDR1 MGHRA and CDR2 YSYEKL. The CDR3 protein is CASSQDLTRQAWYGYTF. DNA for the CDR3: TGCGCCAGCAGCCAAGATCTAACGCGGCAGGCGTGGTATGGCTACACCTTC.

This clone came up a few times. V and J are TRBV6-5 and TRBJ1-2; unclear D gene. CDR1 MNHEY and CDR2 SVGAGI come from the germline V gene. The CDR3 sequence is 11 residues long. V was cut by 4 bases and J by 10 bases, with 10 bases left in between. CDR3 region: CASSSLGDYTF. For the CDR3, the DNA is TGTGCCAGCAGTTCACTTGGGGACTACACCTTC.

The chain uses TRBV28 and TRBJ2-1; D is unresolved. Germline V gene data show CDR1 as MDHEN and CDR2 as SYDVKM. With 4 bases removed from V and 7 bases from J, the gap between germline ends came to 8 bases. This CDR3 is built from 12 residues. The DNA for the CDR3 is TGTGCCAGCAGTTCCCCTGGGAATGAGCAGTTCTTC. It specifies CASSSPGNEQFF.

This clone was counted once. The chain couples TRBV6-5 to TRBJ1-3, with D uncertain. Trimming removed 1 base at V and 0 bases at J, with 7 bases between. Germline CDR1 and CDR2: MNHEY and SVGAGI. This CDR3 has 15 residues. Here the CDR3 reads CASSYYGDSGNTIYF. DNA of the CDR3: TGTGCCAGCAGTTACTATGGCGACTCTGGAAACACCATATATTTT.